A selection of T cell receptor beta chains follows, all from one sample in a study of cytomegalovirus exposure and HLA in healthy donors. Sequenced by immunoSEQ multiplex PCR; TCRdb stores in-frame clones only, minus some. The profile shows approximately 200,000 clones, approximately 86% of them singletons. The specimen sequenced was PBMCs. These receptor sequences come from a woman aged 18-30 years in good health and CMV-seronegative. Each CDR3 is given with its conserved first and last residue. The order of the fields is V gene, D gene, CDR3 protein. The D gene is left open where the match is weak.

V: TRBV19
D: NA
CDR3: CASSPKLNRETQYF

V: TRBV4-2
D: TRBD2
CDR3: CASSQAGTSGQETQYF

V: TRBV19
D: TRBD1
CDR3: CASTHDRDGETQYF

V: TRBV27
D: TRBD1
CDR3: CASSFLTQGASIAEAFF

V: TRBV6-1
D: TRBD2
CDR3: CASSEAAGGRDEQFF

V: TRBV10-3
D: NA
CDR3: CAISGQWTLTEQFF

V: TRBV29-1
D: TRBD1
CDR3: CSVEERTGGGYTF

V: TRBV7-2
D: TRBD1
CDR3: CASSLARDSSYEQYF

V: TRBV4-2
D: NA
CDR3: CASSQAQGLYTQYF

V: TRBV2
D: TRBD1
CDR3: CASSAGRGQGLVGELFF

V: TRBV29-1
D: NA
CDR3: CSANRWARPKQQETQYF

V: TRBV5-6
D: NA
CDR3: CASSLVGANEQFF

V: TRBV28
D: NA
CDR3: CASSSMSRPTHSNEKLFF

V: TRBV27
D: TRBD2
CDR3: CASRPRGSGSGYEQYF

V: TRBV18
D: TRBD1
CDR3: CASSRGTAGTGQETQYF

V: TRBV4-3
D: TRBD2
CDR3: CASSYREADYEQYF

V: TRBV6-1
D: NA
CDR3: CASSEAFGGSYGYTF

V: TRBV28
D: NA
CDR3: CASSLWGDRSNTEAFF